A selection of T cell receptor beta chains follows, all from one sample in a study of blood T cell repertoires in COVID-19. Here immunoSEQ multiplex PCR was the method, and the copy in TCRdb shows in-frame clones only, minus some. In the table there are over 350,000 clones, more than 75% of which are singletons. The sample taken for sequencing was PBMCs or T cells enriched from blood (not recorded which). These TCRs come from a woman in her twenties or thirties with acute COVID-19. The CDR3 runs from the conserved cysteine through the conserved F or W. D genes are given only for firm matches. Size tells how often a clone was seen (once, few, many) or the class of an expanded clone, and some rows leave it out.

v_call: TRBV9
cdr3_length: 12
d_call: .
clone_size: .
j_call: TRBJ2-5
cdr3_aa: CASSAQGETQYF
cdr3_nt: TGTGCCAGCAGCGCGCAGGGTGAGACCCAGTACTTC

v_call: TRBV29-1
cdr3_length: 11
d_call: .
clone_size: .
j_call: TRBJ2-1
cdr3_aa: CSVETGVGMFF
cdr3_nt: TGCAGCGTTGAAACGGGGGTGGGGATGTTCTTC

v_call: TRBV19
cdr3_length: 15
d_call: .
clone_size: .
j_call: TRBJ2-5
cdr3_aa: CASSIGGGVQETQYF
cdr3_nt: TGTGCCAGTAGTATAGGTGGAGGGGTCCAAGAGACCCAGTACTTC

v_call: TRBV24-1
cdr3_length: 15
d_call: .
clone_size: .
j_call: TRBJ2-2
cdr3_aa: CATSDHTRGTGELFF
cdr3_nt: TGTGCCACCAGTGACCATACCCGGGGGACCGGGGAGCTGTTTTTT

v_call: TRBV3-1/TRBV3-2
cdr3_length: 12
d_call: .
clone_size: .
j_call: TRBJ1-2
cdr3_aa: CASSQLSDGYTF
cdr3_nt: TGTGCCAGCAGCCAACTTAGCGATGGCTACACCTTC

v_call: TRBV9
cdr3_length: 14
d_call: .
clone_size: .
j_call: TRBJ1-6
cdr3_aa: CASTTEWGNSPLHF
cdr3_nt: TGTGCCAGCACGACAGAGTGGGGTAATTCACCCCTCCACTTT

v_call: TRBV5-1
cdr3_length: 17
d_call: TRBD1
clone_size: .
j_call: TRBJ2-2
cdr3_aa: CASSLIRQGGITGELFF
cdr3_nt: TGCGCCAGCAGCTTGATCCGACAGGGGGGGATCACCGGGGAGCTGTTTTTT

v_call: TRBV11-2
cdr3_length: 16
d_call: TRBD1
clone_size: .
j_call: TRBJ2-7
cdr3_aa: CASSTVDRGRVYEQYF
cdr3_nt: TGTGCCAGCAGCACCGTGGACAGGGGGAGGGTCTACGAGCAGTACTTC

v_call: TRBV9
cdr3_length: 13
d_call: .
clone_size: .
j_call: TRBJ1-2
cdr3_aa: CASSPTGNYGYTF
cdr3_nt: TGTGCCAGCAGCCCTACAGGGAACTATGGCTACACCTTC

v_call: TRBV7-3
cdr3_length: 15
d_call: TRBD2
clone_size: .
j_call: TRBJ2-3
cdr3_aa: CASSLSGGAPDTQYF
cdr3_nt: TGTGCCAGCAGCCTGAGCGGGGGGGCCCCAGATACGCAGTATTTT

v_call: TRBV29-1
cdr3_length: 14
d_call: .
clone_size: few
j_call: TRBJ1-1
cdr3_aa: CSVEFPERRDEAFF
cdr3_nt: TGCAGCGTTGAATTCCCGGAACGGAGGGATGAAGCTTTCTTT

v_call: TRBV6-4
cdr3_length: 15
d_call: .
clone_size: .
j_call: TRBJ1-2
cdr3_aa: CASSVTGGSYYGYTF
cdr3_nt: TGTGCCAGCAGTGTCACGGGGGGAAGTTACTATGGCTACACCTTC

v_call: TRBV19
cdr3_length: 15
d_call: TRBD1
clone_size: .
j_call: TRBJ2-1
cdr3_aa: CASSERQGAQNEQFF
cdr3_nt: TGTGCCAGTAGTGAGAGACAGGGGGCCCAGAATGAGCAGTTCTTC

v_call: TRBV19
cdr3_length: 14
d_call: .
clone_size: .
j_call: TRBJ2-2
cdr3_aa: CASSRSRFTGELFF
cdr3_nt: TGTGCCAGTAGTCGCTCTAGGTTTACCGGGGAGCTGTTTTTT

v_call: TRBV5-5
cdr3_length: 14
d_call: .
clone_size: .
j_call: TRBJ2-1
cdr3_aa: CASSASQVYNEQFF
cdr3_nt: TGTGCCAGCAGCGCCTCACAGGTTTACAATGAGCAGTTCTTC

v_call: TRBV4-1
cdr3_length: 15
d_call: TRBD1
clone_size: few
j_call: TRBJ1-1
cdr3_aa: CASSQNWDSYTEAFF
cdr3_nt: TGCGCCAGCAGCCAAAACTGGGACAGCTACACTGAAGCTTTCTTT